A selection of T cell receptor beta chains follows, all from one sample in a study of cytomegalovirus exposure and HLA in healthy donors. The assay was immunoSEQ multiplex PCR, and TCRdb's table has in-frame clones only and misses some. The data contain about 150,000 clones, 76% of them singletons. Sequenced: PBMCs. These receptors came from a male donor in good health and CMV-seronegative. The CDR3 runs from the conserved cysteine through the conserved F or W. A D gene is named only where the DNA matches it firmly. The size of a clone is reported for some rows only, either as once, few or many, or as a class for expanded clones.

abundance,d_gene,j_gene,v_gene,CDR3aa,CDR3nt
.,.,TRBJ2-2,TRBV28,CASSLSKAGGTGELFF,TGTGCCAGCAGTTTAAGTAAGGCAGGAGGCACCGGGGAGCTGTTTTTT
.,TRBD2,TRBJ2-1,TRBV10-3,CAISGERLAGGLDEQFF,TGTGCCATCAGTGGAGAGAGGCTAGCGGGAGGGCTGGATGAGCAGTTCTTC
.,TRBD1,TRBJ1-2,TRBV5-1,CASSTARTGENGYTF,TGCGCCAGCAGCACCGCCCGGACAGGGGAAAATGGCTACACCTTC
.,.,TRBJ1-1,TRBV6-5,CASSYKGGGEAFF,TGTGCCAGCAGTTACAAGGGAGGAGGTGAAGCTTTCTTT
.,TRBD1,TRBJ2-7,TRBV23-1,CASSQRTGAPYEQYF,TGCGCCAGCAGTCAACGGACAGGGGCCCCCTACGAGCAGTACTTC
.,.,TRBJ2-3,TRBV27,CASSLFPQSLTDTQYF,TGTGCCAGCAGTTTATTCCCTCAAAGCTTAACAGATACGCAGTATTTT
.,.,TRBJ2-1,TRBV29-1,CSVDRRYNEQFF,TGCAGCGTTGATCGGCGGTACAATGAGCAGTTCTTC
.,TRBD1,TRBJ2-2,TRBV11-3,CASSSGTGPGGELFF,TGTGCCAGCAGCTCGGGGACAGGTCCCGGTGGGGAGCTGTTTTTT
.,.,TRBJ1-1,TRBV6-6,CASSYSTTKVGEAFF,TGTGCCAGCAGTTACTCGACAACCAAAGTTGGGGAAGCTTTCTTT
.,TRBD1,TRBJ2-7,TRBV5-1,CASSGDRVKNEQYF,TGCGCCAGCAGCGGAGACAGGGTAAAAAACGAGCAGTACTTC
.,TRBD2,TRBJ2-1,TRBV6-5,CASSYSGLAGSNEQFF,TGTGCCAGCAGTTACTCGGGGCTAGCGGGGAGCAATGAGCAGTTCTTC
.,.,TRBJ1-3,TRBV13,CASSLGRGTGNTIYF,TGTGCCAGCAGCTTGGGACGGGGGACTGGAAACACCATATATTTT
.,TRBD1,TRBJ1-5,TRBV28,CASSLQNRGQPQHF,TGTGCCAGCAGTTTACAGAACAGGGGACAGCCCCAGCATTTT
few,TRBD1,TRBJ1-1,TRBV7-9,CASSLNRGLGTEAFF,TGTGCCAGCAGCTTAAACAGGGGTTTGGGCACTGAAGCTTTCTTT
.,TRBD1,TRBJ1-2,TRBV7-9,CASSLDRVGGYTF,TGTGCCAGCAGCTTGGACAGGGTTGGAGGCTACACCTTC
.,.,TRBJ2-1,TRBV7-8,CASSLESSYNEQFF,TGTGCCAGCAGCTTAGAGAGCTCCTACAATGAGCAGTTCTTC
.,TRBD2,TRBJ2-6,TRBV7-3,CASSLTPLAGVGANVLTF,TGTGCCAGCAGCTTAACTCCACTAGCGGGGGTTGGGGCCAACGTCCTGACTTTC
.,.,TRBJ2-7,TRBV11-2,CASSLVSVEQYF,TGTGCCAGCAGCTTAGTGTCCGTAGAGCAGTACTTC